This T cell receptor (beta chain) was identified in a study of blood T cell repertoires in COVID-19. Background on the study: The United States, Italy and Spain provided the acute and convalescent COVID-19 samples.

The CDR3 is 16 residues long. Per germline, CDR1 SGHRS and CDR2 YFSETQ. J was trimmed by 8 bases and V by 4 bases; bases with no gene match: 12. Method: immunoSEQ multiplex PCR; TCRdb's copy keeps in-frame clones and lacks some. The sample has more than 40,000 clones, 70% to 90% seen once. This TCR was recovered from a human donor in a cohort sampled during active COVID-19. The donor label of this sample is uncertain. The chain couples TRBV5-1 to TRBJ1-4, with 9 bases that match TRBD1. The sequenced material came from peripheral blood. This CDR3 reads CASSQRAQGAGEKLFF. The CDR3 DNA is TGCGCCAGCAGCCAGAGGGCACAGGGGGCTGGGGAAAAACTGTTTTTT.